A single sample is the source of the 9 T cell receptor beta chains below, sequenced in a study of graft-versus-host responses after intestinal transplantation. Once graft tissue had been processed, intraepithelial and lamina propria lymphocytes were released. TCRdb's table, derived via immunoSEQ multiplex PCR, lists solely in-frame clones and lacks some. This sample has approximately 63,000 clones, with around 86% found just once. The sequencing here drew on ileum tissue, taken around 350 days after transplant. The receptors originated from a human patient who received an intestinal transplant, so some T cells may come from the graft donor.

The V gene is TRBV5-6, the J gene TRBJ1-4, with 12 bases matching TRBD1. V lost 3 bases, J lost 9 bases, and 6 bases stayed unmatched. The germline CDR1 and CDR2 sequences are SGHDT and YYEEEE. The CDR3 contains 15 residues. The CDR3 region is CASSSTGQGAKKLFF. The CDR3 region has the DNA TGTGCCAGCAGCTCGACGGGACAGGGGGCGAAAAAACTGTTTTTT.

This clone was seen a single time. The rearrangement uses TRBV19 and TRBJ1-5, with a possible D match to TRBD1 (5 bases). CDR1 LNHDA and CDR2 SQIVND come from the germline V gene (reference sequence). V lost 7 bases and J 0 bases, leaving 16 bases between the germline ends. The CDR3 is 16 residues long. CDR3 protein: CASTRGRGLSNQPQHF. The CDR3 coding sequence is TGTGCCAGTACCCGGGGGAGGGGCCTTAGCAATCAGCCCCAGCATTTT.

V is TRBV5-1 and J is TRBJ2-7; 7 nucleotides align to TRBD2. Germline assignment: CDR1 SGHRS and CDR2 YFSETQ. J lost 3 bases, V lost 4 bases, and 10 bases had no gene match. This CDR3 spans 15 amino acids. CDR3 sequence (DNA): TGCGCCAGCAGCGACCTGGGAGGGGCCCGCTACGAGCAGTACTTC. Protein: CASSDLGGARYEQYF.

V usage is TRBV21-1 and J usage is TRBJ2-5; the table's TRBD2 call for D was not verified on the DNA. The DNA end is a closer match to TRBJ2-7, so the J assignment may be wrong. TRBV21-1 is a pseudogene segment. The CDR3 length is 19 residues. CDR3 region: CASSKGFLEGEVPTYEQYF. The CDR3 region has the DNA TGTGCCAGCAGCAAAGGGTTTCTGGAGGGAGAGGTTCCTACCTACGAGCAGTACTTC.

This chain links TRBV29-1 with TRBJ1-3; D is ambiguous. Trimming left V 0 bases short and J 0 bases short, with 12 bases between. CDR1 is SQVTM and CDR2 is ANQGSEA in the germline V gene. The CDR3 is made up of 16 amino acids. CDR3 sequence (DNA): TGCAGCGTTGAAGATCTTGCAGGCCTCTCTGGAAACACCATATATTTT. This translates into CSVEDLAGLSGNTIYF.

The CDR3 here is CASSLGPTDSYQPQHF. The CDR3 bases are TGCGCCAGCAGCTTGGGTCCAACGGACAGCTATCAGCCCCAGCATTTT. This chain connects TRBV5-1 to TRBJ1-5; D is perhaps TRBD1 (6 bases). The V gene's germline CDR1 is SGHRS and CDR2 YFSETQ. The V gene lost 0 bases and the J gene lost 5 bases, with 15 bases spanning the gap. The CDR3 runs to 16 residues.

This sequence joins TRBV10-2 and TRBJ2-7; TRBD2 agrees at 7 bases. This CDR3 spans 14 amino acids. The V and J ends lost 4 bases and 4 bases, in that order; junction bases with no gene match: 7. Per germline, CDR1 WSHSY and CDR2 SAAADI. The DNA for the CDR3 is TGCGCCAGCAGTGGTCTAGCGGTTAGTTACGAGCAGTACTTC. Its protein is CASSGLAVSYEQYF.

The rearrangement links TRBV11-1 to TRBJ2-3; 10 positions agree with TRBD2. Per the germline V gene, CDR1 is SGHAT and CDR2 is FQDESV (reference sequence). J lost 2 bases, V lost 6 bases, and 5 bases had no gene match. The CDR3 length is 15 residues. The CDR3 spells CASSPGTSDTDTQYF. The CDR3, as DNA: TGTGCCAGCAGTCCCGGGACTAGCGACACAGATACGCAGTATTTT.

This rearrangement joins TRBV2 to TRBJ1-5, with TRBD1 identical over 10 bases. The CDR3 runs 15 residues. V shed 6 bases and J 3 bases; nucleotides not matched to a gene: 5. Germline V gene sequence: CDR1 SNHLY, CDR2 FYNNEI. The CDR3 coding sequence is TGTGCCAGCAGGGTGGACAGGGGGGACAATCAGCCCCAGCATTTT. Its translation is CASRVDRGDNQPQHF.